The 6 T cell receptor beta chains below all came from one sample that was sequenced in a study of shared clonotypes between healthy human individuals. Generated by immunoSEQ multiplex PCR, the TCRdb table keeps only in-frame clones and is missing some. The table includes roughly 570,000 clones, roughly 98% detected once. Naive CD8 cells lacked CD45RO, underwent positive selection for CCR7 and left out terminally differentiated effector memory CD45RA+ cells. Input material: naive CD8+ T cells sorted from blood. These receptors were collected from a man aged 25 to 40 in good health.

The CDR3 nucleotides are TGTGCCAGCAGCCCACCGACAGCCCAAGAGACCCAGTACTTC. Its protein is CASSPPTAQETQYF. This chain links TRBV7-9 with TRBJ2-5; weak D call: TRBD1 (5 bases). CDR1 is SEHNR, CDR2 FQNEAQ, per germline (reference sequence). This CDR3 region has 14 residues. V dropped 5 bases and J dropped 1 base, with 11 bases sitting between them. Complete variable domain (other parts from reference TRBV7-9 and TRBJ2-5): DTGVSQNPRHKITKRGQNVTFRCDPISEHNRLYWYRQTLGQGPEFLTYFQNEAQLEKSRLLSDRFSAERPKGSFSTLEIQRTEQGDSAMYLCASSPPTAQETQYFGPGTRLLVL.

This sequence joins TRBV27 and TRBJ2-7, with a tentative D call TRBD2 (5 bases). The germline CDR1 and CDR2 sequences are MNHEY and SMNVEV (reference sequence). This CDR3 has 13 residues. Trimming took off 5 bases at V and 5 bases at J, with 13 bases between the two ends. In DNA, the CDR3 is TGTGCCAGCAGTCTACGAGGGTTCAACGAGCAGTACTTC. Translation gives CASSLRGFNEQYF.

This clone was seen just once. The chain combines TRBV9 with TRBJ2-1; no firm D call. This CDR3 has 12 residues. From germline, CDR1 is SGDLS and CDR2 YYNGEE. V dropped 4 bases and J dropped 10 bases, with 12 bases sitting between them. The CDR3 coding sequence is TGTGCCAGCAGCCCTTCGGACCGCGAGCAGTTCTTC. Its translation: CASSPSDREQFF.

The chain couples TRBV15 to TRBJ2-1, with D perhaps TRBD1 or TRBD2 (5 bases each). Deletions cut 5 bases from V and 4 bases from J, with 9 bases between. This CDR3 is 13 amino acids long. Germline CDR1 reads LNHNV; CDR2 reads YYDKDF (reference sequence). CDR3 protein: CATSPGRYNEQFF. The CDR3 DNA follows: TGTGCCACCAGCCCGGGGCGGTACAATGAGCAGTTCTTC.

The chain links TRBV11-1 to TRBJ1-1, with TRBD1 as a possible D gene (5 bases). The CDR3 has 16 amino acids. V was trimmed by 1 base and J by 4 bases, leaving 16 bases between them. Germline assignment: CDR1 SGHAT and CDR2 FQDESV (reference sequence). DNA of the CDR3: TGTGCCAGCAGCTTAGGTCGGAGACAGACCTTCACTGAAGCTTTCTTT. The encoded protein is CASSLGRRQTFTEAFF.

J is TRBJ2-1 and V is TRBV5-1; D call uncertain. CDR3 length equals 12 residues. Germline lookup yields CDR1 SGHRS and CDR2 YFSETQ. Between the trimmed V and J ends, which lost 2 bases and 6 bases, there was a span of 6 bases. In DNA, the CDR3 is TGCGCCAGCAGCTTTTCCCGCAATGAGCAGTTCTTC. This sequence encodes CASSFSRNEQFF. The whole variable domain, filled in from reference TRBV5-1 and TRBJ2-1, reads KAGVTQTPRYLIKTRGQQVTLSCSPISGHRSVSWYQQTPGQGLQFLFEYFSETQRNKGNFPGRFSGRQFSNSRSEMNVSTLELGDSALYLCASSFSRNEQFFGPGTRLTVL.